The clone carrying this T cell receptor beta chain was counted at least ten times. The antigen remains undetermined. Amplified material comprised TCR beta CDR3 regions derived from RNA transcripts. An initial RT-PCR round employing HTBI primers preceded a second-round multiplex PCR. Via MiXCR, TCRdb re-called the multiplex PCR reads, giving one row per CDR3 protein. The data show over 450,000 distinct CDR3 sequences, with around 14% seen just once and 9.8% held by the top ten. This sample was taken from a study of Graves' ophthalmopathy and Graves' hyperthyroidism. General study results and limits: Blood also contained most of the expanded thyroid clonotypes above 0.001 frequency. Stable hyperthyroidism and ophthalmopathy were told apart by a 13-signature model, which achieved around 88% sensitivity and roughly 80% specificity. At about 69% sensitivity and approximately 78% specificity, the model predicted progression of the ophthalmopathy.

Germline-derived CDR1 and CDR2 are SEHNR and FQNEAQ (reference sequence). This CDR3 spans 11 amino acids. Between the trimmed V and J ends, which lost 5 bases and 7 bases, there was a span of 8 bases. V is TRBV7-9 and J is TRBJ2-5; D is ambiguous. Sequencing was performed on blood. This clonotype originated in a woman in her twenties or thirties with Graves' ophthalmopathy. Here the CDR3 reads CASSPPGTQYF. CDR3 coding DNA: TGTGCCAGCAGCCCCCCGGGGACCCAGTACTTC.